The rows below give T cell receptor beta chains drawn from one sample of a study of T cell repertoires in cytomegalovirus infection. Their specific antigens are unknown. TCRdb analysed the reads with MiXCR anew, one entry per CDR3 protein. The repertoire has a few hundred thousand distinct CDR3 sequences, over 35% of them found once; the top ten carry over 45%. The sample consisted of cultured PBMCs, taken from culture after CMV antigen stimulation. These receptors were obtained from a human donor in good health (CMV status not recorded). Some clones in this sample may be carry-over from other donors' samples. The CDR3 runs from the conserved cysteine through the conserved F or W. Fields, in order: V gene, CDR3 length, clone size, J gene, D gene, CDR3 protein, CDR3 DNA. A D gene is named only where the DNA matches it firmly. Size is stated for part of the rows, as once, few or many counts, or as a class when the clone is expanded.

>TRBV7-8|12|few|TRBJ2-5|NA
CASSLDPETQYF
TGTGCCAGCAGCTTAGATCCAGAGACCCAGTACTTC
>TRBV11-2|14|once|TRBJ2-7|TRBD2
CASSLSGSRYEQYF
TGTGCCAGCAGCTTAAGCGGGAGTAGGTACGAGCAGTACTTC
>TRBV7-6|17|NA|TRBJ2-1|NA
CASSLSTLASRDNEQFF
TGTGCCAGCAGCTTATCCACTCTAGCGAGTCGGGACAATGAGCAGTTCTTC
>TRBV7-2|14|NA|TRBJ2-3|NA
CASSLVGVGDTQYF
TGTGCCAGCAGCTTAGTCGGGGTCGGAGATACGCAGTATTTT
>TRBV29-1|13|few|TRBJ2-1|TRBD2
CSTGTSSYNEQFF
TGCAGCACCGGGACTAGCTCCTACAATGAGCAGTTCTTC
>TRBV11-2|15|NA|TRBJ2-4|NA
CASRSLRRGWNIQYF
TGTGCCAGCAGATCCCTTCGGCGAGGATGGAACATTCAGTACTTC
>TRBV28|14|few|TRBJ2-1|NA
CASSLEHSYNEQFF
TGTGCCAGCAGTTTAGAGCACTCCTACAATGAGCAGTTCTTC
>TRBV12-3/TRBV12-4|14|NA|TRBJ2-5|TRBD1
CASSADRGQETQYF
TGTGCCAGCAGTGCGGACAGGGGACAAGAGACCCAGTACTTC
>TRBV27|15|NA|TRBJ1-5|NA
CASCLVGYSNQPQHF
TGTGCCAGCTGTTTAGTAGGTTATAGCAATCAGCCCCAGCATTTT
>TRBV9|13|NA|TRBJ2-5|NA
CASSARLSGTQYF
TGTGCCAGCAGCGCGCGGTTGAGTGGGACCCAGTACTTC
>TRBV4-3|16|NA|TRBJ1-4|NA
CASSQGRQPAMEKLFF
TGCGCCAGCAGCCAGGGACGACAGCCAGCGATGGAAAAACTGTTTTTT
>TRBV19|13|NA|TRBJ2-7|TRBD1
CASNDRGMNEQYF
TGTGCCAGTAATGACAGGGGGATGAACGAGCAGTACTTC
>TRBV19|13|NA|TRBJ1-5|NA
CAGTGTVGQPQHF
TGTGCCGGCACCGGGACGGTCGGACAGCCCCAGCATTTT
>TRBV20-1|12|NA|TRBJ1-5|NA
CSARTSNQPQHF
TGCAGTGCTAGGACTAGCAATCAGCCCCAGCATTTT
>TRBV7-2|16|NA|TRBJ1-6|NA
CASSLDVTPYDSPLHF
TGTGCCAGCAGCTTAGATGTCACACCGTATGATTCACCCCTCCACTTT
>TRBV7-2|15|few|TRBJ2-1|TRBD2
CASSWTSGSENEQFF
TGTGCCAGCAGCTGGACTAGCGGGAGTGAGAATGAGCAGTTCTTC
>TRBV12-3/TRBV12-4|18|few|TRBJ2-3|TRBD2
CASSLIGVIAGSTDTQYF
TGTGCCAGCAGTTTAATTGGCGTAATAGCGGGTAGCACAGATACGCAGTATTTT
>TRBV12-3/TRBV12-4|15|few|TRBJ1-3|TRBD1
CASSRGQGAGNTIYF
TGTGCCAGCAGCCGCGGACAGGGGGCTGGAAACACCATATATTTT
>TRBV19|15|NA|TRBJ2-1|TRBD2
CASTLSGGSYNEQFF
TGTGCCAGTACTTTGTCGGGAGGCTCCTACAATGAGCAGTTCTTC
>TRBV6-7|17|NA|TRBJ2-1|TRBD2
CASSQREKSLSGNEQFF
TGTGCCAGCAGTCAGCGGGAGAAGAGCCTCTCGGGGAATGAGCAGTTCTTC
>TRBV12-3/TRBV12-4|15|NA|TRBJ2-5|TRBD1
CASSSPGTGGETQYF
TGTGCCAGCAGTTCACCCGGGACAGGGGGAGAGACCCAGTACTTC
>TRBV6-1|13|NA|TRBJ2-5|NA
CASSVASRETQYF
TGTGCCAGCAGTGTTGCCTCTCGGGAGACCCAGTACTTC
>TRBV6-5|15|few|TRBJ2-2|NA
CASLARTNNTGELFF
TGTGCCAGTTTGGCCAGGACAAATAACACCGGGGAGCTGTTTTTT
>TRBV7-6|17|NA|TRBJ2-1|TRBD1
CASSLALGQGAHNEQFF
TGTGCCAGCAGCTTAGCGCTAGGGCAGGGGGCCCACAATGAGCAGTTCTTC
>TRBV2|12|once|TRBJ2-7|NA
CASSEVRHEQYF
TGTGCCAGCAGTGAGGTGCGGCACGAGCAGTACTTC
>TRBV7-2|15|many|TRBJ1-6|NA
CASSPLGLNNSPLHF
TGTGCCAGCAGCCCCCTGGGACTGAATAATTCACCCCTCCACTTT
>TRBV7-2|14|many|TRBJ1-1|NA
CASSWDGGTTEAFF
TGTGCCAGCAGCTGGGACGGGGGTACCACTGAAGCTTTCTTT
>TRBV2|17|NA|TRBJ2-1|TRBD1
CASRDRPGQGHYNEQFF
TGTGCCAGCAGGGACAGACCGGGACAGGGGCACTACAATGAGCAGTTCTTC
>TRBV7-2|17|NA|TRBJ2-7|TRBD2
CASSFMASGLSSYEQYF
TGTGCCAGCAGCTTTATGGCTAGCGGTTTGAGCTCCTACGAGCAGTACTTC
>TRBV20-1|13|NA|TRBJ2-5|TRBD2
CSATGLPLGTQYF
TGCAGTGCAACGGGACTACCCCTGGGGACCCAGTACTTC
>TRBV10-3|13|NA|TRBJ1-5|NA
CAISEYSNQPQHF
TGTGCCATCAGTGAGTATAGCAATCAGCCCCAGCATTTT
>TRBV30|12|few|TRBJ2-5|NA
CAWAPLQETQYF
TGTGCCTGGGCCCCCCTCCAAGAGACCCAGTACTTC
>TRBV28|15|NA|TRBJ2-7|NA
CASSSAAGGDYEQYF
TGTGCCAGCAGCAGCGCCGCCGGCGGGGACTACGAGCAGTACTTC
>TRBV11-2|17|NA|TRBJ2-1|NA
CASSFAFRGAGFNEQFF
TGTGCCAGCAGCTTCGCATTCAGGGGCGCAGGTTTTAATGAGCAGTTCTTC
>TRBV10-2|14|NA|TRBJ1-5|NA
CASSASKGNQPQHF
TGCGCCAGCAGTGCCTCGAAGGGCAATCAGCCCCAGCATTTT
>TRBV19|14|NA|TRBJ2-2|NA
CASTTTNRWEELFF
TGTGCCAGTACAACGACTAATCGGTGGGAGGAGCTGTTTTTT
>TRBV7-6|15|NA|TRBJ2-2|NA
CASSGGGGVTGELFF
TGTGCCAGCAGCGGAGGAGGGGGCGTCACCGGGGAGCTGTTTTTT
>TRBV7-6|13|NA|TRBJ2-7|NA
CASTPGVSYEQYF
TGTGCCAGCACGCCGGGGGTCTCCTACGAGCAGTACTTC
>TRBV7-8|14|few|TRBJ1-1|NA
CASSKKTVNTEAFF
TGTGCCAGCAGCAAAAAGACAGTGAACACTGAAGCTTTCTTT
>TRBV9|12|NA|TRBJ2-1|NA
CASSPTRAPQFF
TGTGCCAGCTCACCAACTAGGGCCCCGCAGTTCTTC
>TRBV7-2|16|NA|TRBJ2-5|TRBD2
CASSSGLAGGGQTQYF
TGTGCCAGCAGCTCCGGACTAGCGGGGGGGGGACAGACCCAGTACTTC
>TRBV6-2/TRBV6-3|13|NA|TRBJ1-1|NA
CASSRDSGTEAFF
TGTGCCAGCAGTCGGGACTCCGGCACTGAAGCTTTCTTT
>TRBV5-4|16|once|TRBJ1-1|NA
CASSLGQGVMNTEAFF
TGTGCCAGCAGCTTGGGGCAGGGCGTAATGAACACTGAAGCTTTCTTT
>TRBV6-6|14|few|TRBJ1-1|NA
CASTRGGFKAEAFF
TGTGCCAGCACCCGGGGGGGTTTTAAAGCTGAAGCTTTCTTT
>TRBV29-1|13|NA|TRBJ2-5|NA
CSVGAGKEETQYF
TGCAGCGTTGGCGCGGGAAAGGAAGAGACCCAGTACTTC
>TRBV10-2|13|NA|TRBJ2-1|NA
CASRKGGYNEQFF
TGCGCCAGCCGGAAGGGTGGGTACAATGAGCAGTTCTTC
>TRBV19|14|NA|TRBJ2-7|TRBD2
CASSAGGTSYEQYF
TGTGCCAGTAGTGCCGGGGGGACCTCCTACGAGCAGTACTTC
>TRBV7-2|16|few|TRBJ2-1|TRBD2
CASSSSLGLAGNEQFF
TGTGCCAGCAGCTCAAGTTTGGGACTAGCGGGAAATGAGCAGTTCTTC
>TRBV5-1|15|few|TRBJ2-3|NA
CASSLQVQTTDTQYF
TGCGCCAGCAGCTTGCAGGTCCAGACCACAGATACGCAGTATTTT
>TRBV28|14|few|TRBJ2-1|TRBD1
CASSFQATGARRFF
TGTGCCAGCAGTTTCCAAGCAACAGGGGCGAGGCGGTTCTTC
>TRBV2|16|few|TRBJ2-1|NA
CASSEMGGATYNEQFF
TGTGCCAGCAGTGAAATGGGGGGAGCCACCTACAATGAGCAGTTCTTC
>TRBV19|14|few|TRBJ2-1|TRBD2
CASSMGRGYNEQFF
TGTGCCAGTAGTATGGGGCGGGGGTACAATGAGCAGTTCTTC
>TRBV10-3|13|NA|TRBJ2-1|TRBD2
CAIRLAGYNEQFF
TGTGCCATCAGACTAGCGGGCTACAATGAGCAGTTCTTC